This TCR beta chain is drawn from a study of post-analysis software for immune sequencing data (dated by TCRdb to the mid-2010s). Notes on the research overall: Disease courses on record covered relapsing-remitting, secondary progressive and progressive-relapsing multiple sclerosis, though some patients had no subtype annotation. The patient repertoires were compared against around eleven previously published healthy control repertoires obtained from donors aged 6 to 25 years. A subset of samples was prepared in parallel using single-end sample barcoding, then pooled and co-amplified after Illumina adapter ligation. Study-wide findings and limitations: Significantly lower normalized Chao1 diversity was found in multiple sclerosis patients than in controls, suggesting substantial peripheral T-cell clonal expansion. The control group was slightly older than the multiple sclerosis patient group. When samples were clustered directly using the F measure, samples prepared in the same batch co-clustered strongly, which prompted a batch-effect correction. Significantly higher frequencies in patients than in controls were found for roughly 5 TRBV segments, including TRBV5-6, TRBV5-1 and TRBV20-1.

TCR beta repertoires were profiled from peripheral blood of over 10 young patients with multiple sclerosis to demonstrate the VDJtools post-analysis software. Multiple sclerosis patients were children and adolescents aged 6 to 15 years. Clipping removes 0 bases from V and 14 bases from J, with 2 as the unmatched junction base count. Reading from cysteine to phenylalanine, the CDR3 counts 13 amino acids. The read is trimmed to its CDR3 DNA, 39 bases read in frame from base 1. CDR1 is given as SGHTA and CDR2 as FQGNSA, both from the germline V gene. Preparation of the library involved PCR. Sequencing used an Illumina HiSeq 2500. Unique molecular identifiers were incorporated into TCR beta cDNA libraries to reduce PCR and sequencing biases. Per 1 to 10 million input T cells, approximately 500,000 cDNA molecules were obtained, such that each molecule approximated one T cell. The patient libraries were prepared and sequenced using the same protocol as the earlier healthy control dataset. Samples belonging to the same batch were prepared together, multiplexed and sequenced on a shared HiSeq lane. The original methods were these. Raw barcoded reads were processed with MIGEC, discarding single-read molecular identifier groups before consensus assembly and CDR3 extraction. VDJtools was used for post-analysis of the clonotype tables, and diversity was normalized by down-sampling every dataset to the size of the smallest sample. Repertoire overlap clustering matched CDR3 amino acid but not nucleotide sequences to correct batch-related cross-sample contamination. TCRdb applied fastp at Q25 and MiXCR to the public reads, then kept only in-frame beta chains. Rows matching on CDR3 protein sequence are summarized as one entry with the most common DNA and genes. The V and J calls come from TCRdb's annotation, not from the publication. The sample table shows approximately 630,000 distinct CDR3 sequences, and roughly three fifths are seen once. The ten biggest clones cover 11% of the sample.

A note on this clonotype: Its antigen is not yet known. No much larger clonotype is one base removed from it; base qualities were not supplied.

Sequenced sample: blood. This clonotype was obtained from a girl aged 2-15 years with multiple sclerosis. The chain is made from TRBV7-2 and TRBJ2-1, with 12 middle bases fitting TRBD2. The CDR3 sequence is CASSLALAGGEFF. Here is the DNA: TGTGCCAGCAGCTTAGCCCTAGCGGGGGGGGAGTTCTTC.